The TCR beta chain under discussion was sequenced for a study of OX40 agonist ivuxolimab in advanced cancers. Clones were read by immunoSEQ multiplex PCR, and TCRdb kept only the in-frame ones, dropping some. The sample has more than 45,000 clones, approximately 81% seen once. This CDR3 contains 15 residues. V was pared by 0 bases and J by 4 bases, with 10 bases between. CDR1 is MGHRA and CDR2 is YSYEKL in the germline V gene. The receptor was derived from an adult with an advanced solid tumor such as melanoma, head and neck, liver or kidney cancer. The sequenced sample was CD4+ or CD8+ T cells sorted from blood, obtained in a trial of the OX40 agonist ivuxolimab. The chain recombines TRBV4-1 with TRBJ2-1; D not certain. CDR3 in DNA: TGCGCCAGCAGCCAAGATCGGTCAGTATACAATGAGCAGTTCTTC. Protein sequence: CASSQDRSVYNEQFF.